These 30 T cell receptor beta chains were all obtained from the same sample, sequenced in a study of cytomegalovirus exposure and HLA in healthy donors. 13 Jbeta primers and 60 Vbeta primers were used for the PCR. Libraries were prepared by immunoSEQ multiplex PCR; TCRdb keeps only in-frame clonotypes and omits some of them. Of roughly 70,000 clones listed, roughly four fifths are singletons. Material: PBMCs. These receptors all come from a man aged 65 to 85 in good health and CMV-seronegative.

V usage is TRBV15 and J usage is TRBJ2-1, with 9 bases lining up with TRBD2. Germline V gene lookup returns CDR1 LNHNV and CDR2 YYDKDF (reference sequence). This CDR3 is built from 15 residues. The junction had 4 bases not matched to a gene; V was cut back by 1 base and J by 6 bases. CDR3 DNA sequence: TGTGCCACCAGCAGAGCAATACTAGCGGGCAATGAGCAGTTCTTC. This gives the protein CATSRAILAGNEQFF.

A few counts support this clone. The rearrangement joins TRBV27 to TRBJ2-7; 8 nucleotides align to TRBD1. Germline V gives CDR1 MNHEY, CDR2 SMNVEV (reference sequence). The CDR3 is made up of 15 amino acids. V lost 0 bases and J lost 7; bases outside the gene matches: 8. CDR3 loop: CASSLSRQGAREQYF. Written as DNA, the CDR3 is TGTGCCAGCAGTTTATCGAGGCAGGGGGCGCGTGAGCAGTACTTC.

The chain couples TRBV7-2 to TRBJ2-3; 9 bases match TRBD2. The CDR3 is 14 amino acids. Per germline, CDR1 SGHTA and CDR2 FQGNSA. Trimming took 0 bases from V and 7 from J; bases not matched to a gene: 2. The CDR3 region is CASSLAAGGHTQYF. The CDR3 nucleotides are TGTGCCAGCAGCTTAGCGGCGGGGGGGCATACGCAGTATTTT.

The rearrangement joins TRBV30 to TRBJ1-1, with D perhaps TRBD1 (5 bases). Germline lookup yields CDR1 GTSNPN and CDR2 SVGIG (reference sequence). V was clipped by 3 bases and J by 10 bases, with 24 bases between them. The CDR3 sequence is 15 residues long. The CDR3 spells CAWSGYQGRERGAFF. Here the CDR3 DNA reads TGTGCCTGGAGCGGGTACCAGGGTAGAGAGCGAGGAGCTTTCTTT. Drawing the rest from reference TRBV30 and TRBJ1-1, the complete variable domain is SQTIHQWPATLVQPVGSPLSLECTVEGTSNPNLYWYRQAAGRGLQLLFYSVGIGQISSEVPQNLSASRPQDRQFILSSKKLLLSDSGFYLCAWSGYQGRERGAFFGQGTRLTVV.

J is TRBJ1-2 and V is TRBV19; TRBD1 matches at 8 bases. The CDR3 is 12 amino acids. Germline assignment: CDR1 LNHDA and CDR2 SQIVND (reference sequence). After removal of 9 bases from V and 5 bases from J, the junction contained 5 bases not matched to a gene. The CDR3 sequence: CASAGQEYGYTF. The CDR3, as DNA: TGTGCCAGCGCGGGACAGGAGTATGGCTACACCTTC.

The rearrangement links TRBV5-5 to TRBJ2-1; weak D call: TRBD1 (6 bases). Germline-derived CDR1 and CDR2 are SGHKS and YYEKEE (reference sequence). This CDR3 is 16 amino acids long. The V gene lost 4 bases and the J gene lost 6 bases, with 20 bases spanning the gap. CDR3 in DNA: TGTGCCAGCAGCCCCTCCGACCGACAGGTGACCAATGAGCAGTTCTTC. This codes for CASSPSDRQVTNEQFF.

This clone occurred a few times. The V gene is TRBV10-3, the J gene TRBJ2-1, with 8 bases identical to TRBD1. Germline V gives CDR1 ENHRY, CDR2 SYGVKD. The CDR3 has 14 residues. J gave up 2 bases and V 10 bases, and 7 bases lay outside the gene matches. The CDR3 sequence: CATGTGFTYNEQFF. CDR3 nucleotide sequence: TGTGCCACGGGGACAGGCTTCACCTACAATGAGCAGTTCTTC.

The rearrangement links TRBV5-1 to TRBJ2-7; TRBD2 aligns across 14 bases. The CDR3 runs to 15 residues. J was trimmed by 2 bases and V by 5 bases; bases with no gene match: 3. Germline loops: CDR1 SGHRS, CDR2 YFSETQ. The CDR3 protein is CASREGLAGAYEQYF. As DNA, the CDR3 is TGCGCCAGCAGGGAGGGACTAGCGGGAGCCTACGAGCAGTACTTC.

The chain combines TRBV19 with TRBJ1-6, with 10 bases lining up with TRBD1. The V gene's germline CDR1 is LNHDA and CDR2 SQIVND (reference sequence). The length of the CDR3 is 15 residues. Trimming at V came to 7 bases and at J to 9 bases, leaving 9 bases not matched to a gene. The CDR3 loop reads CASNRDRGEGSPLHF. Written as DNA, the CDR3 is TGTGCCAGTAATCGGGACAGGGGTGAGGGTTCACCCCTCCACTTT.

This clone was picked up a small number of times. This chain uses TRBV5-6 with TRBJ2-3; perhaps TRBD2 as D (5 bases). The CDR3 totals 11 residues. The V end lost 3 bases, the J end lost 8 bases, and 7 bases lay between the germline ends. Per the germline V gene, CDR1 is SGHDT and CDR2 is YYEEEE. The CDR3: CASSWETTQYF. CDR3 DNA sequence: TGTGCCAGCAGCTGGGAGACTACGCAGTATTTT.

The V and J genes are TRBV9 and TRBJ2-1, with TRBD2 identical over 9 bases. This CDR3 is built from 16 residues. V lost 4 bases to trimming and J lost 0 bases; unmatched junction nucleotides: 5. Germline CDR1 reads SGDLS; CDR2 reads YYNGEE. The CDR3 here is CASSSSSGISYNEQFF. The CDR3 DNA reads as TGTGCCAGCAGCTCCTCTAGCGGGATCTCCTACAATGAGCAGTTCTTC.

V is TRBV7-2 and J is TRBJ2-3; D gene ambiguous. The CDR3 spans 14 residues. The V and J ends lost 4 bases and 0 bases respectively, with 8 bases between them. The germline V gene encodes CDR1 SGHTA and CDR2 FQGNSA. This CDR3 is CASSSGTSTDTQYF. CDR3 DNA: TGTGCCAGCAGCTCGGGTACTAGCACAGATACGCAGTATTTT.

The rearrangement links TRBV5-1 to TRBJ2-7; a possible D gene is TRBD2 (7 bases). The CDR3 length is 15 residues. Trimming left V 0 bases short and J 5 bases short, with 15 bases between. Germline CDR1 SGHRS, CDR2 YFSETQ. CDR3 sequence reads: CASSLVITGTNEQYF. In nucleotides, the CDR3 is TGCGCCAGCAGCTTGGTAATAACAGGGACTAACGAGCAGTACTTC.

This chain connects TRBV27 to TRBJ2-3; D possibly corresponds to TRBD1 (5 bases). The CDR3 length is 14 residues. Trimming took 3 bases from V and 3 from J, leaving 10 bases between them. The germline CDR1 and CDR2 sequences are MNHEY and SMNVEV (reference sequence). CDR3 nucleotides: TGTGCCAGCAGTTTCGTAGGGGCGACAGATACGCAGTATTTT. This encodes CASSFVGATDTQYF.

This clone was seen only a few times. The chain links TRBV30 to TRBJ1-2; 12 nucleotides match TRBD1. Germline values: CDR1 GTSNPN, CDR2 SVGIG (reference sequence). The CDR3 length is 17 residues. V trimming: 5 bases; J trimming: 8 bases; junction bases outside the gene matches: 18. CDR3 DNA: TGTGCCTGGGGGCCCCCGGGACAGGGGGCCTCAACTAAAGGCTACACCTTC. Amino acid sequence: CAWGPPGQGASTKGYTF.

This clone was picked up one time. The chain uses TRBV4-2 and TRBJ2-4; the D gene is possibly TRBD2 (5 bases). CDR1 is LGHNA, CDR2 YNFKEQ, per germline. The ends were cut back, 0 bases at V and 1 base at J, with 13 bases in the middle. The CDR3 contains 17 residues. CDR3 sequence (DNA): TGTGCCAGCAGCCAAGATTCGCCTAGCTCGGCCAAAAACATTCAGTACTTC. As protein: CASSQDSPSSAKNIQYF.

The chain uses TRBV4-1 and TRBJ2-1, with 12 bases fitting TRBD2. CDR1 MGHRA and CDR2 YSYEKL come from the germline V gene. J lost 7 bases, V lost 3 bases, and 10 bases had no gene match. The CDR3 has 17 amino acids. CDR3 sequence reads: CASSHAGLAGLGNEQFF. DNA for the CDR3: TGCGCCAGCAGCCACGCGGGACTAGCGGGCCTGGGTAATGAGCAGTTCTTC.

The chain is built from TRBV7-9 and TRBJ2-4, with unresolved D. Trimming took off 1 base at V and 2 bases at J, with 12 bases between the two ends. This CDR3 has 16 amino acids. Germline CDR1 is SEHNR and CDR2 is FQNEAQ (reference sequence). This chain's CDR3 is CASSLGAIQPKNIQYF. CDR3 coding DNA: TGTGCCAGCAGCTTAGGGGCGATCCAACCCAAAAACATTCAGTACTTC.

The gene calls are TRBV7-9 and TRBJ2-7, with D possibly TRBD2 on 6 matching bases. The CDR3 consists of 14 residues. Germline-derived CDR1 and CDR2 are SEHNR and FQNEAQ (reference sequence). Trimming cost V 7 bases and J 0 bases, with 13 bases left between them. CDR3: CASNLGGSSYEQYF. The CDR3 DNA reads as TGTGCCAGCAACCTCGGAGGGAGCTCCTACGAGCAGTACTTC.

The chain employs TRBV19 and TRBJ2-1, with TRBD2 matching over 12 bases. CDR1 and CDR2 (germline): LNHDA, SQIVND (reference sequence). V dropped 7 bases and J dropped 2; count of bases not matched to a gene: 9. The CDR3 covers 17 residues. The CDR3, as DNA: TGTGCCAGTACCCCCGGGAGACTAGCGGGAGCCTACAATGAGCAGTTCTTC. It yields the protein CASTPGRLAGAYNEQFF. The complete variable domain, with remaining parts taken from reference TRBV19 and TRBJ2-1, reads DGGITQSPKYLFRKEGQNVTLSCEQNLNHDAMYWYRQDPGQGLRLIYYSQIVNDFQKGDIAEGYSVSREKKESFPLTVTSAQKNPTAFYLCASTPGRLAGAYNEQFFGPGTRLTVL.

This chain links TRBV20-1 with TRBJ1-2, with 8 positions matching TRBD1. V lost 5 bases and J lost 8; bases outside the gene matches: 4. The CDR3 has 11 amino acids. The V gene's germline CDR1 is DFQATT and CDR2 SNEGSKA (reference sequence). CDR3 sequence reads: CSAPQGGGYTF. CDR3 bases: TGCAGTGCTCCACAGGGGGGCGGCTACACCTTC.

CDR3 sequence (DNA): TGTGCCAGCAGTCGCGGACTAGCGGAGACCCAGTACTTC. Translating gives CASSRGLAETQYF. The chain joins TRBV14 to TRBJ2-5, with TRBD2 identical over 9 bases. V was pared by 6 bases and J by 5 bases, with 4 bases of the junction left unmatched. Germline lookup yields CDR1 SGHDN and CDR2 FVKESK. This CDR3 has 13 amino acids.

The chain has TRBV29-1 and TRBJ2-5, with TRBD2 identical over 11 bases. The CDR3 contains 11 residues. Germline-derived CDR1 and CDR2 are SQVTM and ANQGSEA. The V segment lost 3 bases and the J segment 14 bases; nucleotides outside the gene matches: 5. The CDR3 sequence is CSVDIAGGLYF. For the CDR3, the DNA is TGCAGCGTTGACATAGCGGGGGGGCTCTACTTC.

V usage is TRBV27 and J usage is TRBJ2-7; 8 bases are a match to TRBD1. Germline V gene sequence: CDR1 MNHEY, CDR2 SMNVEV (reference sequence). The CDR3 loop spans 13 amino acids. The J segment lost 3 bases and the V segment lost 4 bases, leaving 2 bases of the junction unmatched. The CDR3 reads CASSSTGGYEQYF. The CDR3 coding sequence is TGTGCCAGCAGTTCAACAGGGGGCTACGAGCAGTACTTC.

CDR3 region: CASSPPTGAGNIQYF. The CDR3 DNA sequence: TGTGCCAGCAGCCCCCCAACGGGAGCGGGGAACATTCAGTACTTC. V and J are TRBV7-2 and TRBJ2-4, with 7 nucleotides matching TRBD2. Germline CDR1 reads SGHTA; CDR2 reads FQGNSA. This CDR3 is 15 amino acids long. V was clipped by 5 bases and J by 7 bases; unmatched bases: 11.

The gene calls are TRBV28 and TRBJ1-2; D remains unclear. V was trimmed by 1 base and J by 2 bases, leaving 14 bases between them. The CDR3 is 16 amino acids. Per the germline V gene, CDR1 is MDHEN and CDR2 is SYDVKM. In DNA form, the CDR3 reads TGTGCCAGCAGTTTATCTTATAGACTTTTGAACTATGGCTACACCTTC. Translation gives CASSLSYRLLNYGYTF.

A word on this clone: This is likely an artifact of a read error, given a far larger clone one base away. Other DNA sequences in this specimen translate into the identical CDR3. V usage is TRBV5-4 and J usage is TRBJ2-2; 8 bases are shared with TRBD2. The J segment lost 6 bases and the V segment lost 4 bases, leaving 17 bases of the junction unmatched. Germline CDR1 SGHNT, CDR2 YYREEE (reference sequence). CDR3 length: 18 residues. This CDR3 is CASSHLHHFGGAAGELFF. The CDR3 DNA follows: TGTGCCAGCAGCCATCTTCACCATTTCGGGGGGGCGGCCGGGGAGCTGTTTTTT. Full variable domain (rest looked up from reference TRBV5-4 and TRBJ2-2): ETGVTQSPTHLIKTRGQQVTLRCSSQSGHNTVSWYQQALGQGPQFIFQYYREEENGRGNFPPRFSGLQFPNYSSELNVNALELDDSALYLCASSHLHHFGGAAGELFFGEGSRLTVL.

The V and J genes are TRBV18 and TRBJ2-3; TRBD2 matches 11 bases. V dropped 4 bases and J dropped 3; count of bases not matched to a gene: 9. This CDR3 contains 17 residues. CDR1 and CDR2 (germline): KGHSH, LQKENI. CDR3 sequence: CASSLNAGTSGTDTQYF. CDR3 nucleotides: TGTGCCAGCTCACTGAACGCCGGGACTAGCGGTACAGATACGCAGTATTTT.

CDR3 in DNA: TGCGCCAGCAGTGAGCCGGGACAGGGGTCCTACGAGCAGTACTTC. Translating it yields CASSEPGQGSYEQYF. The V call is TRBV10-2, the J call TRBJ2-7; 10 bases agree with TRBD1. From germline, CDR1 is WSHSY and CDR2 SAAADI. This CDR3 has 15 amino acids. V dropped 2 bases and J dropped 1; count of bases not matched to a gene: 2.

V usage is TRBV7-2 and J usage is TRBJ1-5; D is unresolved. The CDR3 spans 13 residues. The V gene lost 1 base and the J gene lost 5 bases, with 6 bases spanning the gap. CDR1 is SGHTA, CDR2 FQGNSA, per germline. This CDR3 is CASSLVPDQPQHF. The CDR3 DNA reads TGTGCCAGCAGCTTAGTTCCCGATCAGCCCCAGCATTTT.